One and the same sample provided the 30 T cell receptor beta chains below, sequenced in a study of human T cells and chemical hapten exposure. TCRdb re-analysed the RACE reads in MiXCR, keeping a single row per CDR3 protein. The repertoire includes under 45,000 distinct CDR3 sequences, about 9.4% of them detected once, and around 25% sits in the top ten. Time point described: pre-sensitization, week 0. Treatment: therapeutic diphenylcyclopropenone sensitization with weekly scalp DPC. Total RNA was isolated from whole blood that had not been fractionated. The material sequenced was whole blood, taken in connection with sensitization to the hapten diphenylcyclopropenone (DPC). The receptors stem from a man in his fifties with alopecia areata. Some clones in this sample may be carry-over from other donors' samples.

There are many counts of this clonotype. CDR3 region: CASSYRDGYNEQFF. Written as DNA, the CDR3 is TGTGCCAGCAGTTACCGGGACGGATACAATGAGCAGTTCTTC. The chain employs TRBV12-3 or TRBV12-4 and TRBJ2-1; D may be TRBD1 or TRBD2 (5 bases each). V gave up 4 bases and J gave up 4 bases, with 11 bases separating them. There are 14 residues in the CDR3.

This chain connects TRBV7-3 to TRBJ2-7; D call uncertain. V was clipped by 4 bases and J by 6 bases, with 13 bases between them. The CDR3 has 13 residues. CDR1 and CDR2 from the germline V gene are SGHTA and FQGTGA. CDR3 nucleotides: TGTGCCAGCAGCTCCAGACGCTCATCCGAGCAGTACTTC. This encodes CASSSRRSSEQYF. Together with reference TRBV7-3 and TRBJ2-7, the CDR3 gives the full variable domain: GAGVSQTPSNKVTEKGKYVELRCDPISGHTALYWYRQSLGQGPEFLIYFQGTGAADDSGLPNDRFFAVRPEGSVSTLKIQRTERGDSAVYLCASSSRRSSEQYFGPGTRLTVT.

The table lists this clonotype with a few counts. CDR3 region: CASTPGDRAHNEQFF. In DNA form, the CDR3 reads TGTGCCAGCACCCCCGGGGACAGGGCCCACAATGAGCAGTTCTTC. The V and J genes are TRBV7-9 and TRBJ2-1, with 9 positions matching TRBD1. CDR3 length: 15 residues. The germline CDR1 and CDR2 sequences are SEHNR and FQNEAQ (reference sequence). V gave up 7 bases and J gave up 5 bases; unmatched junction bases: 9.

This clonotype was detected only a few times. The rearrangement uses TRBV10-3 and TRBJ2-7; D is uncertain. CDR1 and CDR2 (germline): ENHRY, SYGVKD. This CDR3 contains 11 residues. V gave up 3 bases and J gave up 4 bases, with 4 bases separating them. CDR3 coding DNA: TGTGCCATCAGTGAAGCTTACGAGCAGTACTTC. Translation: CAISEAYEQYF.

The CDR3, as DNA: TGTGCCAGCAGTTTATCGCTAGCGGGAGGAGGCTACGAGCAGTACTTC. Protein: CASSLSLAGGGYEQYF. V usage is TRBV27 and J usage is TRBJ2-7; 11 nucleotides agree with TRBD2. The germline gives CDR1 MNHEY, CDR2 SMNVEV (reference sequence). J gave up 3 bases and V 0 bases, and 4 bases lay outside the gene matches. This CDR3 contains 16 residues.

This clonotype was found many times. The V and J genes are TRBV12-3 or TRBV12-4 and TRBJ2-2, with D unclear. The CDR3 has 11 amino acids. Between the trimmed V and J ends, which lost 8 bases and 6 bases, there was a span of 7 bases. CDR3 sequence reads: CASLRSGELFF. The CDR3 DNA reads TGTGCCAGCCTAAGGTCCGGGGAGCTGTTTTTT.

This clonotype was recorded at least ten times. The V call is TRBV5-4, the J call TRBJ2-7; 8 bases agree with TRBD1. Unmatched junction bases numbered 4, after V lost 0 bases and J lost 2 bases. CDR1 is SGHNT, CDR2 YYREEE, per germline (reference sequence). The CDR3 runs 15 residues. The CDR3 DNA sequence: TGTGCCAGCAGCTTGGGACAGGGGCGAGCCTACGAGCAGTACTTC. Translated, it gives CASSLGQGRAYEQYF.

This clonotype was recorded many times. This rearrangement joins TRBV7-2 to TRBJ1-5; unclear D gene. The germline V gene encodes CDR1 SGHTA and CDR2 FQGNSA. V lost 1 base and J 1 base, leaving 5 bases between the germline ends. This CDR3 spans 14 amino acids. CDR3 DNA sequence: TGTGCCAGCAGCTTAGGGGTGAGCAATCAGCCCCAGCATTTT. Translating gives CASSLGVSNQPQHF.

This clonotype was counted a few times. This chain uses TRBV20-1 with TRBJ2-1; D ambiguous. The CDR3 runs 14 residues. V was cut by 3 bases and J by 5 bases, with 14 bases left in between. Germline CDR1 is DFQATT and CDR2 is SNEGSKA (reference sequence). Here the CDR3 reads CSARVVGMNNEQFF. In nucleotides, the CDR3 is TGCAGTGCTAGGGTGGTAGGCATGAACAATGAGCAGTTCTTC.

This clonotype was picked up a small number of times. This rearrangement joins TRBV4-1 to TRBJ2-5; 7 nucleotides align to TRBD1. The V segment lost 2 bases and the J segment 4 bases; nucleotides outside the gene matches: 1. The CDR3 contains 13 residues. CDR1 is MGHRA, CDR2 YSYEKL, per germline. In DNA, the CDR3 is TGCGCCAGCAGCCAACACAGGGGAGAGACCCAGTACTTC. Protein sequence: CASSQHRGETQYF.

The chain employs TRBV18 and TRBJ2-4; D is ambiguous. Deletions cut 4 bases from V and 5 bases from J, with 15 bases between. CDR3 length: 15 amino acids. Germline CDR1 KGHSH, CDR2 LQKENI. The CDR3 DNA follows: TGTGCCAGCTCACAATTATTCGGCAGAGAAAACATTCAGTACTTC. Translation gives CASSQLFGRENIQYF.

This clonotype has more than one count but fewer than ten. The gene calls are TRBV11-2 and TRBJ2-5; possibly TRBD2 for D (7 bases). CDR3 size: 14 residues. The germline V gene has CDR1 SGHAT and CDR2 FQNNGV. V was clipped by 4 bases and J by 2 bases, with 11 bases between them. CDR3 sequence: CASSSGGLQETQYF. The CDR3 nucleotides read TGTGCCAGCAGCTCCGGGGGGCTGCAAGAGACCCAGTACTTC. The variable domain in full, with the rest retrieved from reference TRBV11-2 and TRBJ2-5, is EAGVAQSPRYKIIEKRQSVAFWCNPISGHATLYWYQQILGQGPKLLIQFQNNGVVDDSQLPKDRFSAERLKGVDSTLKIQPAKLEDSAVYLCASSSGGLQETQYFGPGTRLLVL.

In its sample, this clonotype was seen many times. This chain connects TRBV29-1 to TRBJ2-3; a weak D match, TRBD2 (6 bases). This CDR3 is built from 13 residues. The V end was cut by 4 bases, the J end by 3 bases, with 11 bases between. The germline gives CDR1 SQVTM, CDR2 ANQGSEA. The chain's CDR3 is CSVAEGQTDTQYF. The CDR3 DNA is TGCAGCGTTGCGGAGGGCCAGACAGATACGCAGTATTTT.

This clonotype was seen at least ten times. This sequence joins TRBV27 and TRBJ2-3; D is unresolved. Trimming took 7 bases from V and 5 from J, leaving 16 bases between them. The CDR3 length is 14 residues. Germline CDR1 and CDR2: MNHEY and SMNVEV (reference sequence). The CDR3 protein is CASTHGPRGDTQYF. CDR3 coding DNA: TGTGCCAGCACCCACGGGCCAAGAGGAGATACGCAGTATTTT.

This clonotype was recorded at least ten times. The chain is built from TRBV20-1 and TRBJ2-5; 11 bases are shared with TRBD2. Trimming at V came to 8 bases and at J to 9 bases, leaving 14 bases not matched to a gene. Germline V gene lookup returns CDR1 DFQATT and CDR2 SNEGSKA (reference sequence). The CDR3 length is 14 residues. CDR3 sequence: CSFLTSGDQGAQYF. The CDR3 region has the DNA TGCAGTTTCCTGACTAGCGGGGACCAAGGGGCCCAGTACTTC.

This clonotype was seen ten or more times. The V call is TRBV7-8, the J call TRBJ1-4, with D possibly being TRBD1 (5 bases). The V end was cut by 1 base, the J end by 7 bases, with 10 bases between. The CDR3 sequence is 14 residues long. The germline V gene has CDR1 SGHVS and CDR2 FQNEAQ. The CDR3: CASSLVQGGEKLFF. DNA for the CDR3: TGTGCCAGCAGCTTAGTCCAGGGTGGTGAAAAACTGTTTTTT.

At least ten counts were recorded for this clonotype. Here the CDR3 reads CATSDLQGGPGQLFF. DNA of the CDR3: TGTGCCACCAGTGATTTGCAGGGGGGACCTGGTCAGTTGTTCTTC. This rearrangement joins TRBV24-1 to TRBJ2-1; possible D gene TRBD1, 7 bases. Germline V gives CDR1 KGHDR, CDR2 SFDVKD. The ends were cut back, 0 bases at V and 15 bases at J, with 20 bases in the middle. The CDR3 spans 15 residues.

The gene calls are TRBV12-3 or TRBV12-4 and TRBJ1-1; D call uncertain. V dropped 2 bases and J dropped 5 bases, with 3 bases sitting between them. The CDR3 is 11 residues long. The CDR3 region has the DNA TGTGCCAGCAGTTTAAAGACTGAAGCTTTCTTT. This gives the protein CASSLKTEAFF.

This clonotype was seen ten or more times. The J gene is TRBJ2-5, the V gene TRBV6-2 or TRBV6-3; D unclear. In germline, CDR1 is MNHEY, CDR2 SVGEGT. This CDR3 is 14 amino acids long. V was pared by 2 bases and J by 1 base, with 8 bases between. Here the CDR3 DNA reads TGTGCCAGCAGTTACAGGGCAACCCAAGAGACCCAGTACTTC. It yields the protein CASSYRATQETQYF.

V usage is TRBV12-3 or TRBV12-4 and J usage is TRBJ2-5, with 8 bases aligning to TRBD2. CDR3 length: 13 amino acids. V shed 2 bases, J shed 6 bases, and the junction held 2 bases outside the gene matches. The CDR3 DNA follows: TGTGCCAGCAGTTTACCGGGGGGGCAGACCCAGTACTTC. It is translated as CASSLPGGQTQYF.

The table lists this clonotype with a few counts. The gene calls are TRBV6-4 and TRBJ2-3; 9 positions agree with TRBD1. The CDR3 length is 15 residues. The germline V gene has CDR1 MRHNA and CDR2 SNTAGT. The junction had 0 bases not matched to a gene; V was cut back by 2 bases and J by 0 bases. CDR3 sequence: CASSDGTGSTDTQYF. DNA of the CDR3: TGTGCCAGCAGTGACGGGACAGGGAGCACAGATACGCAGTATTTT.

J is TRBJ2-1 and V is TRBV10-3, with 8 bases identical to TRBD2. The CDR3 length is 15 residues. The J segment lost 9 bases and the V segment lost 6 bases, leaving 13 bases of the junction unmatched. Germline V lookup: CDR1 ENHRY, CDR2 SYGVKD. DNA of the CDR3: TGTGCCATCAGACAGGGAATAGCGGGAACGGCTGAGCAGTTCTTC. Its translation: CAIRQGIAGTAEQFF.

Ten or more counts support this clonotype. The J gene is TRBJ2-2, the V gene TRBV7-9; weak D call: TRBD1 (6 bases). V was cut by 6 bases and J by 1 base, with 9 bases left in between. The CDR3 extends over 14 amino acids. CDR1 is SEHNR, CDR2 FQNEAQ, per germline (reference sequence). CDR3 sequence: CASSQGMNTGELFF. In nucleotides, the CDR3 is TGTGCCAGCAGTCAGGGGATGAACACCGGGGAGCTGTTTTTT. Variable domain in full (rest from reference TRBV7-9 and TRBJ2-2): DTGVSQNPRHKITKRGQNVTFRCDPISEHNRLYWYRQTLGQGPEFLTYFQNEAQLEKSRLLSDRFSAERPKGSFSTLEIQRTEQGDSAMYLCASSQGMNTGELFFGEGSRLTVL.

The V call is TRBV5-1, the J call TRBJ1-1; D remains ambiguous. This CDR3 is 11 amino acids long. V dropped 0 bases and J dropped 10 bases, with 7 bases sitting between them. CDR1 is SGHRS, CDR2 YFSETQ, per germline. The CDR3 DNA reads TGCGCCAGCAGCTTGGGGGAGGGAGCTTTCTTT. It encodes CASSLGEGAFF.

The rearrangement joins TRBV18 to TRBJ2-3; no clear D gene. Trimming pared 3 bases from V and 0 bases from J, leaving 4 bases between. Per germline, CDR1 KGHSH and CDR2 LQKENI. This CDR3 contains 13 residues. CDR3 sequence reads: CASSPASTDTQYF. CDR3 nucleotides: TGTGCCAGCTCACCGGCCAGCACAGATACGCAGTATTTT.

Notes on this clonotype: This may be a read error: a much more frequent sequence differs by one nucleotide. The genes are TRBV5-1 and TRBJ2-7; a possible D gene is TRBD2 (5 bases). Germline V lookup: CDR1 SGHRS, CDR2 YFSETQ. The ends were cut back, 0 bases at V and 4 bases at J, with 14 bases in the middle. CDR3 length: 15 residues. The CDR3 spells CASSLAVGRTYEQYF. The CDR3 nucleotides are TGCGCCAGCAGCTTGGCCGTGGGGAGAACATACGAGCAGTACTTC.

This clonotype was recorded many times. The CDR3 sequence is CAITPGGEQYF. CDR3 DNA sequence: TGTGCCATCACCCCAGGGGGGGAGCAGTACTTC. V gene TRBV10-3 combines with J gene TRBJ2-7; D is perhaps TRBD1 (7 bases). V dropped 7 bases and J dropped 7 bases, with 11 bases sitting between them. The CDR3 is 11 amino acids. Germline V gene lookup returns CDR1 ENHRY and CDR2 SYGVKD.

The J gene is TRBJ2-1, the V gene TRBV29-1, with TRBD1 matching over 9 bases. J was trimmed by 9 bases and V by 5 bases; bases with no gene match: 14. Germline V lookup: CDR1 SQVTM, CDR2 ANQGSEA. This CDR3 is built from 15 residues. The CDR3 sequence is CSVRRSPTGGGEQFF. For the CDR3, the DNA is TGCAGCGTTCGTCGGAGCCCAACAGGGGGCGGTGAGCAGTTCTTC.

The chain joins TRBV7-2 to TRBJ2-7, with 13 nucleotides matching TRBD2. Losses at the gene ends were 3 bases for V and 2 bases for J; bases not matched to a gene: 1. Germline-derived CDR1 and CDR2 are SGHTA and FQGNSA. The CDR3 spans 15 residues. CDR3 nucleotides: TGTGCCAGCAGCTTGACTAGCGGGAGGACCTACGAGCAGTACTTC. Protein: CASSLTSGRTYEQYF.

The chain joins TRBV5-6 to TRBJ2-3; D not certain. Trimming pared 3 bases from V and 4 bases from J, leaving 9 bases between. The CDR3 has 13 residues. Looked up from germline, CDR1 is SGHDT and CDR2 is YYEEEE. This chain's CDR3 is CASSSRPADTQYF. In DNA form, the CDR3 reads TGTGCCAGCAGCTCCCGTCCCGCAGATACGCAGTATTTT.